These 22 T cell receptor beta chains came from one sample sequenced in a study of naive and memory T cell subsets. Documented treatment: skin biopsy from PPD injection site in Mantoux-positive individual. TCR cDNA received a 3' ligated oligonucleotide that carried a UMI. Amplification of ligated cDNA took four PCR rounds with SP2 and nested alpha and beta constant primers. TCRdb reprocessed the UMI-ligation and nested PCR reads via MiXCR and lists one record per CDR3 protein. This repertoire shows fewer than 35,000 distinct CDR3 sequences, about 6.7% found once; its top ten account for 3% to 3.5%. The sample was skin, taken from a tuberculin skin test site. The receptors were sampled from an adult in good health.

This clonotype was detected many times. V gene TRBV5-1 combines with J gene TRBJ1-2; D remains ambiguous. There are 14 residues in the CDR3. V was trimmed by 4 bases and J by 7 bases, leaving 17 bases between them. CDR1 is SGHRS and CDR2 is YFSETQ in the germline V gene. The CDR3 protein is CASSLRSVGSGYTF. In DNA, the CDR3 is TGCGCCAGCAGCCTACGGTCCGTAGGATCTGGCTACACCTTC. The full variable domain, rest sourced from reference TRBV5-1 and TRBJ1-2, is KAGVTQTPRYLIKTRGQQVTLSCSPISGHRSVSWYQQTPGQGLQFLFEYFSETQRNKGNFPGRFSGRQFSNSRSEMNVSTLELGDSALYLCASSLRSVGSGYTFGSGTRLTVV.

This clonotype was counted between two and nine times. V usage is TRBV12-3 or TRBV12-4 and J usage is TRBJ1-6; 7 bases align to TRBD1. The CDR3 has 14 residues. Trimming at V came to 5 bases and at J to 7 bases, leaving 5 bases not matched to a gene. CDR3 residues: CASSLGTENSPLHF. The CDR3 bases are TGTGCCAGCAGTCTCGGGACAGAGAATTCACCCCTCCACTTT.

Ten or more counts support this clonotype. The chain has TRBV25-1 and TRBJ2-3; D possibly corresponds to TRBD2 (6 bases). Germline V gives CDR1 MGHDK, CDR2 SYGVNS. The CDR3 length is 18 residues. Trimming pared 0 bases from V and 0 bases from J, leaving 16 bases between. DNA for the CDR3: TGTGCCAGCAGTGAATATATGGGCGCGGAGGGTAGCACAGATACGCAGTATTTT. Translated: CASSEYMGAEGSTDTQYF.

This clonotype was detected a few times. The CDR3 reads CSAPGTGNSYEQYF. As DNA, the CDR3 is TGCAGTGCTCCCGGGACAGGGAACTCCTACGAGCAGTACTTC. V and J are TRBV20-1 and TRBJ2-7; 9 bases are a match to TRBD1. CDR1 is DFQATT, CDR2 SNEGSKA, per germline (reference sequence). V lost 5 bases, J lost 0 bases, and 5 bases stayed unmatched. The CDR3 covers 14 residues.

This clonotype has ten or more counts. The CDR3 DNA is TGTGCCAGCATCCAAACCCCAGGGGATGAGCAGTTCTTC. It specifies CASIQTPGDEQFF. This chain joins TRBV6-2 or TRBV6-3 and TRBJ2-1; TRBD1 might be the D (6 bases). Per germline, CDR1 MNHEY and CDR2 SVGEGT. There are 13 residues in the CDR3. Trimming cost V 7 bases and J 8 bases, with 15 bases left between them.

This clonotype appeared many times. The V gene is TRBV29-1, the J gene TRBJ2-1; no firm D call. This CDR3 region has 10 residues. Trimming left V 6 bases short and J 5 bases short, with 5 bases between. CDR1 SQVTM and CDR2 ANQGSEA come from the germline V gene. The CDR3 sequence is CSVQDNEQFF. CDR3 coding DNA: TGCAGCGTCCAGGACAATGAGCAGTTCTTC.

This clonotype was seen only a few times. The chain links TRBV5-4 to TRBJ2-3; the match to TRBD1 covers 11 bases. J lost 6 bases, V lost 0 bases, and 3 bases had no gene match. In germline, CDR1 is SGHNT, CDR2 YYREEE (reference sequence). The CDR3 is 15 amino acids. CDR3 loop: CASSLGDRGRDTQYF. Here the CDR3 DNA reads TGTGCCAGCAGCTTGGGGGACAGGGGGAGGGATACGCAGTATTTT.

This clonotype appeared many times. This chain connects TRBV2 to TRBJ2-2; 9 positions agree with TRBD1. From germline, CDR1 is SNHLY and CDR2 FYNNEI. With 3 bases clipped from V and 4 bases from J, the junction kept 6 bases outside the gene matches. The CDR3 extends over 16 amino acids. The CDR3 spells CASSDWGQGLTGELFF. Here the CDR3 DNA reads TGTGCCAGCAGTGATTGGGGACAGGGTCTCACCGGGGAGCTGTTTTTT.

This clonotype is medium-sized within its sample. V usage is TRBV20-1 and J usage is TRBJ2-1; D ambiguous. The CDR3 totals 12 residues. CDR1 is DFQATT and CDR2 is SNEGSKA in the germline V gene (reference sequence). With 5 bases removed from V and 6 bases from J, the gap between germline ends came to 11 bases. CDR3 in amino acids: CSAGETFNEQFF. DNA for the CDR3: TGCAGTGCTGGGGAAACCTTCAATGAGCAGTTCTTC.

The chain recombines TRBV20-1 with TRBJ2-3; D uncertain. The CDR3 is 14 residues long. Germline CDR1 reads DFQATT; CDR2 reads SNEGSKA (reference sequence). The ends were cut back, 3 bases at V and 1 base at J, with 11 bases in the middle. CDR3 DNA: TGCAGTGCTAGGCCGATTATCTGCACAGATACGCAGTATTTT. Protein: CSARPIICTDTQYF.

This clonotype was counted between two and nine times. The rearrangement links TRBV29-1 to TRBJ2-5; 13 bases line up with TRBD2. V gave up 5 bases and J gave up 0 bases; unmatched junction bases: 6. Germline loops: CDR1 SQVTM, CDR2 ANQGSEA. This CDR3 region has 16 residues. The CDR3 nucleotides are TGCAGCGTTTTGGGACTAGCGGGGAAAAACCAAGAGACCCAGTACTTC. Protein sequence: CSVLGLAGKNQETQYF.

The chain recombines TRBV4-2 with TRBJ1-1, with TRBD1 matching 8 bases. Per germline, CDR1 LGHNA and CDR2 YNFKEQ. Trimming cost V 0 bases and J 3 bases; bases outside gene matches: 3. The CDR3 totals 15 residues. DNA for the CDR3: TGTGCCAGCAGCCAAGATGACAGGGGATACACTGAAGCTTTCTTT. Its translation is CASSQDDRGYTEAFF.

This clonotype was counted at least ten times. This chain links TRBV10-3 with TRBJ2-7; 7 nucleotides agree with TRBD2. Per the germline V gene, CDR1 is ENHRY and CDR2 is SYGVKD. The CDR3 is made up of 11 amino acids. Trimming cost V 6 bases and J 9 bases; bases outside gene matches: 5. The CDR3 loop reads CAIRAGEWQYF. The CDR3, as DNA: TGTGCCATCAGGGCGGGAGAGTGGCAGTACTTC.

Many counts were recorded for this clonotype. The DNA of the CDR3 is TGTGCCAGCAGCCCGATACGGGGACAGGGGGGTTCACCCCTCCACTTT. This sequence encodes CASSPIRGQGGSPLHF. V usage is TRBV7-8 and J usage is TRBJ1-6, with 11 bases matching TRBD1. The CDR3 sequence is 16 residues long. The V gene's germline CDR1 is SGHVS and CDR2 FQNEAQ. Unmatched junction bases numbered 9, after V lost 5 bases and J lost 9 bases.

About this clonotype itself: A read error may produce the germline difference seen at one junction end. This CDR3 is CASSFQGASTKAFF. As DNA, the CDR3 is TGTGCCAGCAGCTTTCAGGGGGCGAGCACTAAAGCTTTCTTT. V usage is TRBV7-9 and J usage is TRBJ1-1, with TRBD1 matching 8 bases. Germline CDR1 and CDR2: SEHNR and FQNEAQ (reference sequence). CDR3 length equals 14 residues.

The sample holds many counts of this clonotype. The chain links TRBV4-1 to TRBJ2-7, with TRBD2 identical over 7 bases. The CDR3 has 18 amino acids. V was clipped by 1 base and J by 7 bases; unmatched bases: 19. Germline CDR1 reads MGHRA; CDR2 reads YSYEKL. CDR3 region: CASSQAPPGLMARLEQYF. The CDR3 bases are TGCGCCAGCAGCCAAGCCCCTCCGGGACTAATGGCCCGATTGGAGCAGTACTTC.

The chain is built from TRBV5-1 and TRBJ2-3; D possibly corresponds to TRBD1 (5 bases). This CDR3 comprises 14 residues. The germline V gene has CDR1 SGHRS and CDR2 YFSETQ. Trimming left V 7 bases short and J 1 base short, with 13 bases between. As DNA, the CDR3 is TGCGCCAGCGCCAGGGTTGTTGGCACAGATACGCAGTATTTT. As protein: CASARVVGTDTQYF.

On this clonotype: A much larger clonotype is one base distant, so this may be a read error. This sequence joins TRBV5-1 and TRBJ1-4, with D perhaps TRBD1 (5 bases). The germline V gene has CDR1 SGHRS and CDR2 YFSETQ. The CDR3 totals 16 residues. Trimming stripped 0 bases from V and 2 bases from J, with 11 bases between. The CDR3 DNA reads TGCGCCAGCAGCTTGGACGGGGGTGCTACTAATGAAAAACTGTTTTTT. It codes for CASSLDGGATNEKLFF.

This clonotype was detected a few times. With a much larger clone just one base away, this may be a read error. The chain recombines TRBV14 with TRBJ2-3; TRBD1 matches 7 bases. V lost 4 bases to trimming and J lost 5 bases; unmatched junction nucleotides: 9. This CDR3 comprises 15 residues. Germline V lookup: CDR1 SGHDN, CDR2 FVKESK. The CDR3 sequence: CASSRRQGWGDTQYF. CDR3 DNA: TGTGCCAGCAGCCGGAGACAGGGTTGGGGAGATACGCAGTATTTT.

This sequence joins TRBV20-1 and TRBJ1-5; D is ambiguous. Germline CDR1 and CDR2: DFQATT and SNEGSKA (reference sequence). The CDR3 is 13 residues long. V was cut by 3 bases and J by 0 bases, with 6 bases left in between. The CDR3 sequence is CSARWGSNQPQHF. In DNA form, the CDR3 reads TGCAGTGCTAGGTGGGGTAGCAATCAGCCCCAGCATTTT.

Concerning this clonotype itself: A much larger clone differs from this one at a single base, so this may be a read error. Likely a read error: the CDR3 ends without its conserved phenylalanine or tryptophan. The rearrangement uses TRBV19 and TRBJ2-7; 7 nucleotides match TRBD2. This CDR3 spans 14 amino acids. Germline V gives CDR1 LNHDA, CDR2 SQIVND (reference sequence). Trimming at V came to 10 bases and at J to 3 bases, leaving 12 bases not matched to a gene. The CDR3 sequence: CATQPTGGIYEQYS. The DNA of the CDR3 is TGTGCCACCCAACCAACCGGGGGGATCTACGAGCAGTACTCC.

This clonotype was seen repeatedly, ten times or more. This rearrangement joins TRBV28 to TRBJ1-1; D is ambiguous. Trimming shortened V by 6 bases and J by 0 bases, and 5 bases separated the two germline ends. Looked up from germline, CDR1 is MDHEN and CDR2 is SYDVKM. The CDR3 length is 12 residues. CDR3 in DNA: TGTGCCAGCAGGGAGATGAACACTGAAGCTTTCTTT. Protein product: CASREMNTEAFF.